The 27 T cell receptor beta chains below were found in one sample sequenced in a study of patients and donors after allogeneic stem cell transplantation. TCRdb fed the RT-PCR reads into MiXCR, producing one record per CDR3 protein. The sample consists of about 150,000 distinct CDR3 sequences, about 40% of them appearing once. Source material: blood, either unsorted or a sorted T cell fraction (not recorded which). The receptors stem from a human donor who was either an allogeneic HSCT recipient or a stem cell or donor lymphocyte infusion donor (not recorded which). It is not recorded whose cells these are; they may come from a transplant donor.

In its sample, this clonotype was seen a few times. J is TRBJ1-3 and V is TRBV6-1; D may be TRBD1 (5 bases). The CDR3 contains 15 residues. V lost 8 bases to trimming and J lost 0 bases, with 14 bases between them. CDR1 MNHNS and CDR2 SASEGT come from the germline V gene. CDR3: CASVRGRLSGNTIYF. In DNA, the CDR3 is TGTGCCAGCGTGAGGGGACGCCTCTCTGGAAACACCATATATTTT.

The genes are TRBV11-2 and TRBJ1-6, with D unclear. Looked up from germline, CDR1 is SGHAT and CDR2 is FQNNGV. Trimming shortened V by 4 bases and J by 0 bases, and 13 bases separated the two germline ends. The length of the CDR3 is 17 residues. The CDR3 sequence: CASSSGRHRSYNSPLHF. CDR3 bases: TGTGCCAGCAGCTCTGGGCGGCATCGCTCCTATAATTCACCCCTCCACTTT.

This clonotype was seen more than once but under ten times. The CDR3 spells CASSEVGGYSPLHF. The CDR3 DNA sequence: TGTGCCAGCAGCGAAGTGGGGGGCTATTCACCCCTCCACTTT. V usage is TRBV12-3 or TRBV12-4 and J usage is TRBJ1-6, with a possible D match to TRBD1 (6 bases). This CDR3 has 14 residues. The V end was cut by 6 bases, the J end by 8 bases, with 14 bases between.

This chain joins TRBV4-2 and TRBJ2-3; D may match TRBD1 or TRBD2 (6 bases each). Germline CDR1 is LGHNA and CDR2 is YNFKEQ. The V end was cut by 1 base, the J end by 2 bases, with 13 bases between. The length of the CDR3 is 16 residues. CDR3 region: CASSQAGPGATDTQYF. The CDR3 region has the DNA TGTGCCAGCAGCCAAGCTGGGCCGGGGGCCACAGATACGCAGTATTTT.

The rearrangement links TRBV6-2 or TRBV6-3 to TRBJ2-1; D might be TRBD1 (6 bases). Deletions cut 5 bases from V and 2 bases from J, with 10 bases between. Germline CDR1 reads MNHEY; CDR2 reads SVGEGT. The CDR3 runs 14 residues. CDR3 DNA: TGTGCCAGCAGTACCGACAGGACCTACAATGAGCAGTTCTTC. Its protein product is CASSTDRTYNEQFF.

The V and J genes are TRBV7-3 and TRBJ2-2; D is uncertain. Trimming stripped 5 bases from V and 4 bases from J, with 8 bases between. The CDR3 extends over 13 amino acids. Germline CDR1 is SGHTA and CDR2 is FQGTGA. The CDR3 loop reads CASSTISTGELFF. CDR3 coding DNA: TGTGCCAGCAGCACTATTAGCACCGGGGAGCTGTTTTTT.

This sequence joins TRBV4-1 and TRBJ1-1, with 11 bases that match TRBD1. Losses at the gene ends were 7 bases for V and 1 base for J; bases not matched to a gene: 8. CDR3 size: 16 residues. Germline CDR1 MGHRA, CDR2 YSYEKL. The CDR3: CASNRDRGAGNTEAFF. The CDR3 nucleotides read TGCGCCAGCAACCGGGACAGGGGGGCTGGGAACACTGAAGCTTTCTTT.

This chain joins TRBV3-1 and TRBJ1-1; D not certain. The germline CDR1 and CDR2 sequences are LGHDT and YNNKEL (reference sequence). The CDR3 runs to 15 residues. Trimming pared 1 base from V and 3 bases from J, leaving 12 bases between. Written as DNA, the CDR3 is TGTGCCAGCAGCCAAGTTGGTACCGGGTACACTGAAGCTTTCTTT. It codes for CASSQVGTGYTEAFF.

This chain connects TRBV29-1 to TRBJ1-4, with D unresolved. Deletions cut 6 bases from V and 0 bases from J, with 11 bases between. The CDR3 has 14 residues. Looked up from germline, CDR1 is SQVTM and CDR2 is ANQGSEA. The CDR3 DNA reads TGCAGCGTCCGACCTGCGGCAACTAATGAAAAACTGTTTTTT. Translating gives CSVRPAATNEKLFF.

The chain carries TRBV12-3 or TRBV12-4 and TRBJ2-5, with D possibly being TRBD1 (5 bases). Trimming removed 6 bases from V and 10 bases from J, with 21 bases in between. The CDR3 length is 14 residues. CDR3: CASRSRVTREDQYF. Here the CDR3 DNA reads TGTGCCAGCAGGAGCAGGGTGACAAGAGAGGACCAGTACTTC.

This clonotype was recorded a few times. At one boundary the junction diverges from the germline segment, which might be a read error. This CDR3 is CASCYLGGLVYGYTF. The DNA for the CDR3 is TGTGCCAGCTGTTACCTGGGGGGGTTGGTCTATGGCTACACCTTC. The chain couples TRBV6-5 to TRBJ1-2, with a possible D match to TRBD1 (5 bases). CDR3 length: 15 amino acids. The germline V gene encodes CDR1 MNHEY and CDR2 SVGAGI.

The chain links TRBV6-1 to TRBJ1-1; D ambiguous. Germline assignment: CDR1 MNHNS and CDR2 SASEGT. CDR3 length equals 14 residues. V lost 2 bases and J lost 1, with 8 bases in between. CDR3 loop: CASSELMENTEAFF. CDR3 bases: TGTGCCAGCAGTGAACTGATGGAGAACACTGAAGCTTTCTTT.

This clonotype was found a few times. V usage is TRBV27 and J usage is TRBJ1-6; no clear D gene. The length of the CDR3 is 13 residues. CDR1 and CDR2 from the germline V gene are MNHEY and SMNVEV (reference sequence). The V end was cut by 2 bases, the J end by 5 bases, with 4 bases between. The DNA of the CDR3 is TGTGCCAGCAGTTTAGAGCATAATTCACCCCTCCACTTT. It is translated as CASSLEHNSPLHF.

The chain couples TRBV20-1 to TRBJ2-7; TRBD1 matches at 9 bases. This CDR3 is 14 amino acids long. J lost 3 bases, V lost 3 bases, and 6 bases had no gene match. Germline values: CDR1 DFQATT, CDR2 SNEGSKA (reference sequence). DNA for the CDR3: TGCAGTGCTAGTACCGGGACAGGGTTCTACGAGCAGTACTTC. Translated: CSASTGTGFYEQYF.

This clonotype was counted only a few times. The CDR3 bases are TGCGCCAGCAGCTTGTTACAGGGTGAGAATGAGCAGTTCTTC. Translating gives CASSLLQGENEQFF. The chain carries TRBV5-1 and TRBJ2-1; possibly TRBD1 for D (6 bases). Trimming removed 1 base from V and 7 bases from J, with 12 bases in between. The germline V gene has CDR1 SGHRS and CDR2 YFSETQ. CDR3 length: 14 amino acids.

The V and J genes are TRBV6-5 and TRBJ2-3; a possible D gene is TRBD1 (5 bases). This CDR3 spans 15 amino acids. V lost 2 bases and J lost 3, with 12 bases in between. CDR1 MNHEY and CDR2 SVGAGI come from the germline V gene. The CDR3 bases are TGTGCCAGCAGTTACAGACAGCATGGGACAGATACGCAGTATTTT. It codes for CASSYRQHGTDTQYF.

This clonotype was seen at least ten times. The chain combines TRBV4-3 with TRBJ1-3, with no clear D. CDR3 length equals 16 residues. V lost 1 base, J lost 4 bases, and 14 bases lay in between. Per germline, CDR1 LGHNA and CDR2 YSLEER. CDR3 sequence: CASSQVLPGLGNTIYF. The DNA for the CDR3 is TGCGCCAGCAGCCAAGTGTTACCGGGTCTGGGAAACACCATATATTTT.

The chain is built from TRBV4-2 and TRBJ2-5; D unresolved. Per germline, CDR1 LGHNA and CDR2 YNFKEQ. V was clipped by 0 bases and J by 1 base, with 6 bases between them. CDR3 length: 14 amino acids. The CDR3 loop is CASSQDLAQETQYF. The DNA of the CDR3 is TGTGCCAGCAGCCAAGATCTCGCCCAAGAGACCCAGTACTTC.

The chain links TRBV29-1 to TRBJ2-1; D may be TRBD1 or TRBD2 (5 bases each). V was cut by 7 bases and J by 2 bases, with 15 bases left in between. The CDR3 loop spans 14 amino acids. Germline lookup yields CDR1 SQVTM and CDR2 ANQGSEA. Here the CDR3 reads CSAPGGTPYNEQFF. The CDR3 coding sequence is TGCAGCGCCCCAGGTGGGACCCCCTACAATGAGCAGTTCTTC.

This clonotype has just a few counts. The gene calls are TRBV5-1 and TRBJ1-6; TRBD1 matches at 9 bases. The CDR3 contains 14 residues. Germline CDR1 SGHRS, CDR2 YFSETQ. After removal of 3 bases from V and 7 bases from J, the junction contained 2 bases not matched to a gene. Written as DNA, the CDR3 is TGCGCCAGCAGCTCGGGACAGGGCAATTCACCCCTCCACTTT. Translated: CASSSGQGNSPLHF.

The genes are TRBV6-5 and TRBJ2-7, with 8 bases that match TRBD2. V lost 0 bases to trimming and J lost 2 bases; unmatched junction nucleotides: 3. Looked up from germline, CDR1 is MNHEY and CDR2 is SVGAGI. The CDR3 consists of 15 residues. CDR3 coding DNA: TGTGCCAGCAGTTACTCCCAACTAGCGGCCTACGAGCAGTACTTC. This encodes CASSYSQLAAYEQYF.

The gene calls are TRBV6-2 or TRBV6-3 and TRBJ2-7; D is undetermined. Trimming took off 2 bases at V and 5 bases at J, with 4 bases between the two ends. Germline V lookup: CDR1 MNHEY, CDR2 SVGEGT. The CDR3 length is 11 residues. As DNA, the CDR3 is TGTGCCAGCAGTTACATCCACGAGCAGTACTTC. It is translated as CASSYIHEQYF.

The gene calls are TRBV6-5 and TRBJ2-1; maybe TRBD2 (5 bases). The CDR3 totals 13 residues. V was shortened by 0 bases and J by 8 bases, with 8 bases between the two germline ends. Per germline, CDR1 MNHEY and CDR2 SVGAGI. The CDR3 protein is CASSYSGGYEQFF. For the CDR3, the DNA is TGTGCCAGCAGTTACTCCGGCGGGTATGAGCAGTTCTTC.

The chain links TRBV5-5 to TRBJ2-1; D not resolved. The CDR3 runs 13 residues. Trimming cost V 0 bases and J 5 bases, with 6 bases left between them. Germline CDR1 and CDR2: SGHKS and YYEKEE (reference sequence). The DNA for the CDR3 is TGTGCCAGCAGCTTGGCTCTAGACAATGAGCAGTTCTTC. Protein: CASSLALDNEQFF.

This clonotype occurred a few times. The chain joins TRBV10-3 to TRBJ2-2, with TRBD1 as a possible D gene (6 bases). V was cut by 5 bases and J by 9 bases, with 7 bases left in between. This CDR3 spans 11 amino acids. The germline V gene encodes CDR1 ENHRY and CDR2 SYGVKD. CDR3 sequence reads: CAISTGWELFF. DNA of the CDR3: TGTGCCATCAGTACAGGGTGGGAGCTGTTTTTT.

The CDR3 spells CASSLAGPGRAEAFF. DNA for the CDR3: TGTGCCAGCAGTTTAGCGGGGCCGGGTAGGGCTGAAGCTTTCTTT. The rearrangement joins TRBV12-3 or TRBV12-4 to TRBJ1-1; TRBD1 might be the D (5 bases). Between the trimmed V and J ends, which lost 0 bases and 6 bases, there was a span of 14 bases. The CDR3 is 15 amino acids.

A few counts support this clonotype. Relative to the germline gene, one junction end is altered; a read error may explain this. The J gene is TRBJ1-6, the V gene TRBV28; no firm D call. CDR3 length: 13 residues. Germline V gene data show CDR1 as MDHEN and CDR2 as SYDVKM. Here the CDR3 DNA reads TGTGCCAGCAATTCCGGGGTGAATTTACCCCTCCACTTT. It specifies CASNSGVNLPLHF.